The rows below give T cell receptor beta chains drawn from one sample of a study of PD-L1 blockade in urothelial cancer. The assay was immunoSEQ multiplex PCR, and TCRdb's table has in-frame clones only and misses some. The sample has about 41,000 clones, about 88% seen once. Material: PBMCs, obtained around atezolizumab (anti-PD-L1) treatment. The source of these receptors is an older man with urothelial cancer. Both conserved end residues are part of each CDR3. D genes are given only for firm matches. The size entry is marked missing in some rows and otherwise reads once, few, many or a size class.

V	J	size	D	DNA	CDR3
TRBV7-2	TRBJ2-1	NA	TRBD2	TGTGCCAGCAGCGTGACTAGCAGTTCCTACAATGAGCAGTTCTTC	CASSVTSSSYNEQFF
TRBV5-1	TRBJ2-5	few	TRBD1	TGCGCCAGCAGCTCCGGGACAGGGGGCTTAGAGACCCAGTACTTC	CASSSGTGGLETQYF
TRBV6-5	TRBJ2-7	once	NA	TGTGCCAGCAGCCGAGCAGCCACAGAGACCGAGCAGTACTTC	CASSRAATETEQYF
TRBV18	TRBJ2-5	NA	NA	TGTGCCAGCTCACCAAGAGGAGGCAGGAGTCCGGGGGAAGAGACCCAGTACTTC	CASSPRGGRSPGEETQYF
TRBV6-5	TRBJ2-3	once	TRBD1	TGTGCCAGCAGCCTCGGACAGGGCACAGATACGCAGTATTTT	CASSLGQGTDTQYF
TRBV11-2	TRBJ2-2	once	TRBD2	TGTGCCAGCAGCTTAGAACTAGCGGGACAGGTCGCCGGGGAGCTGTTTTTT	CASSLELAGQVAGELFF
TRBV2	TRBJ1-1	once	NA	TGTGCCAGCAGTGTATACAGCAACACTGAAGCTTTCTTT	CASSVYSNTEAFF
TRBV6-5	TRBJ2-5	NA	NA	TGTGCCAGCAGTTACTCGGCGTCCACAGCTCAAGAGACCCAGTACTTC	CASSYSASTAQETQYF
TRBV4-2	TRBJ2-5	NA	NA	TGTGCCAGCAGCCAAGACGAGGGAGTCGAGACCCAGTACTTC	CASSQDEGVETQYF
TRBV5-4	TRBJ2-2	NA	TRBD2	TGTGCCAGCAGCTCTCTTAGCGGGAGCCTAGCCGGGGAGCTGTTTTTT	CASSSLSGSLAGELFF
TRBV6-5	TRBJ1-1	NA	NA	TGTGCCACGCTCGCCCCTCGGGGGGCCACTGAAGCTTTCTTT	CATLAPRGATEAFF
TRBV12-5	TRBJ1-5	NA	NA	TGTGCTAGTGGTTCCCGTACCGCCGACAGTTTAGAACCCCAGCATTTT	CASGSRTADSLEPQHF
TRBV19	TRBJ1-1	NA	TRBD1	TGTGCCAGTAGGCCGGGACAGGATTACACTGAAGCTTTCTTT	CASRPGQDYTEAFF
TRBV19	TRBJ1-2	NA	NA	TGTGCCAGTACTAAGACAGAACTCTATGGCTACACCTTC	CASTKTELYGYTF
TRBV5-6	TRBJ2-2	NA	NA	TGTGCCAGCAGCTTGGTGGGGGCCCCTCTCACCGGGGAGCTGTTTTTT	CASSLVGAPLTGELFF
TRBV18	TRBJ2-5	NA	NA	TGTGCCAGCTCACCAAAATTTCGAGGGGGTAACCAAGAGACCCAGTACTTC	CASSPKFRGGNQETQYF
TRBV29-1	TRBJ2-2	NA	NA	TGCAGCGTGGGGACTTTAGCGGAGACCGGGGAGCTGTTTTTT	CSVGTLAETGELFF
TRBV7-9	TRBJ2-3	NA	TRBD2	TGTGCCAGCAGTCGGACTAGCGGGAGTGCAGATACGCAGTATTTT	CASSRTSGSADTQYF
TRBV19	TRBJ1-2	NA	NA	TGTGCCAGTAGTATAAGCAGGAACTATGGCTACACCTTC	CASSISRNYGYTF
TRBV27	TRBJ2-5	NA	NA	TGTGCCAGCAGTTTGTACAGGAAAGAGACCCAGTACTTC	CASSLYRKETQYF
TRBV27	TRBJ1-2	NA	NA	TGTGCCAGCAGTCGGGGAGACAGGACCTACACCTTC	CASSRGDRTYTF
TRBV19	TRBJ2-7	NA	TRBD2	TGTGCCAGTAGTCCGGGACTAGCGGGGATCAACGAGCAGTACTTC	CASSPGLAGINEQYF
TRBV21-1	TRBJ1-5	NA	NA	TGTGCCAGCAGGCCCCCCCCTTACACGTTTAGCAATCAGCCCCAGCATTTT	CASRPPPYTFSNQPQHF
TRBV2	TRBJ1-1	NA	TRBD1	TGTGCCAGCAGGGGGGACAGGGGACAGGCTTTCTTT	CASRGDRGQAFF
TRBV14	TRBJ2-1	NA	TRBD2	TGTGCCAGCAGCCAAGGACTAGCGATTCCCAATGAGCAGTTCTTC	CASSQGLAIPNEQFF
TRBV5-6	TRBJ2-2	NA	NA	TGTGCCAGCAGCCCCGATGGCGGTTCCGGGGAGCTGTTTTTT	CASSPDGGSGELFF
TRBV10-1	TRBJ1-1	NA	TRBD1	TGCGCCAGCAGTGAGGGCAGGGGGACTGAAGCTTTCTTT	CASSEGRGTEAFF
TRBV18	TRBJ2-3	NA	TRBD2	TGTGCCAGCTCAGTGACTAGCGGCACAGATACGCAGTATTTT	CASSVTSGTDTQYF
TRBV9	TRBJ2-2	NA	TRBD1	TGTGCCAGCAGCGTACTACAGGGGACCGGGGAGCTGTTTTTT	CASSVLQGTGELFF
TRBV28	TRBJ1-2	few	NA	TGTGCCAGCACTCTTTCGGAGAGCTATGGCTACACCTTC	CASTLSESYGYTF
TRBV2	TRBJ1-1	NA	TRBD1	TGTGCCAGCCCCGGTCAGGGGGCCAGGAACACTGAAGCTTTCTTT	CASPGQGARNTEAFF
TRBV19	TRBJ1-5	few	NA	TGTGCCAGTAGTCCTGACAGACGCAATCAGCCCCAGCATTTT	CASSPDRRNQPQHF
TRBV5-1	TRBJ1-1	NA	NA	TGCGCCTCTATACTCCAACCGGGTGAGAACACTGAAGCTTTCTTT	CASILQPGENTEAFF
TRBV7-2	TRBJ1-2	NA	TRBD1	TGTGCCAGCAGGGGCCGGGACAGGGGGCGGTACACCTTC	CASRGRDRGRYTF
TRBV5-5	TRBJ1-1	NA	NA	TGTGCCAGCAGCCGAACTTTACGGGTATCAAGGAACACTGAAGCTTTCTTT	CASSRTLRVSRNTEAFF
TRBV29-1	TRBJ2-3	NA	NA	TGCAGCGTTGAAGACCGAACAGGGCAGAGCACAGATACGCAGTATTTT	CSVEDRTGQSTDTQYF
TRBV30	TRBJ2-7	NA	TRBD1	TGTGCCTGGAGTGGGGACAGCTACTACGAGCAGTACTTC	CAWSGDSYYEQYF
TRBV19	TRBJ2-2	NA	NA	TGTGCCAGTAGTCAATTTTCGGGGGGACACCCAGCCTCCAGGGAGCTGTTTTTT	CASSQFSGGHPASRELFF
TRBV10-3	TRBJ2-7	NA	TRBD2	TGTGCCATCAGTGAGTCCGCTACTAGCGGGAGTTACGAGCAGTACTTC	CAISESATSGSYEQYF
TRBV25-1	TRBJ1-2	once	NA	TGTGCCAGCAGTGAATCCCTGGAGGGAGTTGGCTACACCTTC	CASSESLEGVGYTF
TRBV29-1	TRBJ2-7	NA	NA	TGCAGCGTTGGGAGATTCTCCTACGAGCAGTACTTC	CSVGRFSYEQYF
TRBV5-1	TRBJ2-1	NA	TRBD2	TGCGCCAGCAGCTTGTTTGCTAGCGGGAGCAGCAATGAGCAGTTCTTC	CASSLFASGSSNEQFF
TRBV5-4	TRBJ1-1	few	NA	TGTGCCAGCAGCCCCACCCTACAGGGCGTGAACACTGAAGCTTTCTTT	CASSPTLQGVNTEAFF
TRBV28	TRBJ2-2	NA	NA	TGTGCCAGCAGTTTAGCTGGACAAGATATCACCGGGGAGCTGTTTTTT	CASSLAGQDITGELFF
TRBV9	TRBJ2-5	NA	TRBD1	TGTGCCAGCAGCGCGGCGGACAGGAGACAAGAGACCCAGTACTTC	CASSAADRRQETQYF
TRBV6-1	TRBJ1-1	few	TRBD1	TGTGCCAGCACCCCGGGACAGGTTATGAACACTGAAGCTTTCTTT	CASTPGQVMNTEAFF
TRBV5-6	TRBJ2-7	NA	TRBD2	TGTGCCAGCAGCCCCCGACTAGCGGGAGAAACTTACGAGCAGTACTTC	CASSPRLAGETYEQYF
TRBV2	TRBJ2-2	NA	TRBD1	TGTGCCAGCAGTGCCGGGACAGTCGACACCGGGGAGCTGTTTTTT	CASSAGTVDTGELFF
TRBV28	TRBJ2-5	NA	NA	TGTGCCAGCAGTCCTGCACTACAAGAGACCCAGTACTTC	CASSPALQETQYF
TRBV18	TRBJ2-1	NA	NA	TGTGCCAGCTCACCGAGACGGGGTAGCGGAAACTCCTACAATGAGCAGTTCTTC	CASSPRRGSGNSYNEQFF
TRBV18	TRBJ2-2	NA	NA	TGTGCCAGCTCACCCTCAGGGCCCACCGGGGAGCTGTTTTTT	CASSPSGPTGELFF
TRBV29-1	TRBJ2-3	NA	TRBD2	TGCAGCGGGCAGAGCGGGGGGCCTAGCACAGATACGCAGTATTTT	CSGQSGGPSTDTQYF